The 20 T cell receptor beta chains given below trace back to one sample, sequenced in a study of immune evolution from preneoplasia to lung adenocarcinoma. The assay was immunoSEQ multiplex PCR, and TCRdb's table has in-frame clones only and misses some. This table has about 5,200 clones, about 80% appearing once. Sequenced sample: FFPE normal lung tissue adjacent to the tumor. All receptors derive from a person in their 60s with lung adenocarcinoma.

The chain uses TRBV6-5 and TRBJ1-6; TRBD1 matches 7 bases. From germline, CDR1 is MNHEY and CDR2 SVGAGI. The CDR3 totals 15 residues. J lost 9 bases, V lost 5 bases, and 10 bases had no gene match. The CDR3 protein is CASSQQGAGGSPLHF. CDR3 nucleotides: TGTGCCAGCAGTCAACAGGGAGCAGGGGGTTCACCCCTCCACTTT.

J is TRBJ1-4 and V is TRBV25-1; a weak D match, TRBD1 (6 bases). CDR3 length equals 17 residues. From germline, CDR1 is MGHDK and CDR2 SYGVNS. The germline V and J ends were trimmed by 6 bases and 8 bases, with 25 bases remaining between them. DNA of the CDR3: TGTGCCAGCAGCTCAACATCGCTTGGGGGCCTAGGGGAAAAACTGTTTTTT. This codes for CASSSTSLGGLGEKLFF.

CDR3 DNA sequence: TGTGCCAGTAGTCCAGGGGCGCAGGGGCCGTATGGCTACACCTTC. As protein: CASSPGAQGPYGYTF. This chain connects TRBV19 to TRBJ1-2, with D possibly matching TRBD1 (6 bases). Between the trimmed V and J ends, which lost 5 bases and 5 bases, there was a span of 18 bases. The CDR3 has 15 residues. Per the germline V gene, CDR1 is LNHDA and CDR2 is SQIVND (reference sequence). Full variable domain (missing parts from reference TRBV19 and TRBJ1-2): DGGITQSPKYLFRKEGQNVTLSCEQNLNHDAMYWYRQDPGQGLRLIYYSQIVNDFQKGDIAEGYSVSREKKESFPLTVTSAQKNPTAFYLCASSPGAQGPYGYTFGSGTRLTVV.

This clone was found a few times. This chain links TRBV11-2 with TRBJ2-5; D is unresolved. The CDR3 runs 11 residues. Trimming removed 5 bases at V and 1 base at J, with 2 bases between. Germline V lookup: CDR1 SGHAT, CDR2 FQNNGV. CDR3 protein: CASSPQETQYF. The CDR3 DNA reads TGTGCCAGCAGCCCCCAAGAGACCCAGTACTTC.

J is TRBJ2-1 and V is TRBV29-1, with a weak D call TRBD1 (6 bases). The V gene lost 5 bases and the J gene lost 1 base, with 12 bases spanning the gap. The germline V gene has CDR1 SQVTM and CDR2 ANQGSEA. This CDR3 spans 14 amino acids. CDR3 residues: CSVRTDNSYNEQFF. The DNA for the CDR3 is TGCAGCGTTCGGACAGATAATTCCTACAATGAGCAGTTCTTC.

The gene calls are TRBV30 and TRBJ2-2, with D maybe TRBD1 (7 bases). The CDR3 is made up of 13 amino acids. Between the trimmed V and J ends, which lost 3 bases and 5 bases, there was a span of 10 bases. CDR1 is GTSNPN and CDR2 is SVGIG in the germline V gene (reference sequence). The CDR3 coding sequence is TGTGCCTGGAGCCAGGGGGGAACCGGGGAGCTGTTTTTT. Translating gives CAWSQGGTGELFF.

J is TRBJ2-7 and V is TRBV11-2; the D gene is possibly TRBD1 (5 bases). V was clipped by 1 base and J by 3 bases, with 16 bases between them. Germline V lookup: CDR1 SGHAT, CDR2 FQNNGV. The CDR3 sequence is 16 residues long. The CDR3 nucleotides are TGTGCCAGCAGCTTAGGTCCCCGCAGGGTTGACTACGAGCAGTACTTC. Translated: CASSLGPRRVDYEQYF. The full variable domain, in which reference TRBV11-2 and TRBJ2-7 provide the parts outside the CDR3, is EAGVAQSPRYKIIEKRQSVAFWCNPISGHATLYWYQQILGQGPKLLIQFQNNGVVDDSQLPKDRFSAERLKGVDSTLKIQPAKLEDSAVYLCASSLGPRRVDYEQYFGPGTRLTVT.

The chain carries TRBV19 and TRBJ2-5; the D gene is possibly TRBD1 (6 bases). Germline CDR1 and CDR2: LNHDA and SQIVND (reference sequence). The CDR3 consists of 13 residues. V was cut by 5 bases and J by 2 bases, with 9 bases left in between. The DNA of the CDR3 is TGTGCCAGTAGTGGCACAGGGCAAGAGACCCAGTACTTC. Translated, it gives CASSGTGQETQYF.

The chain joins TRBV7-9 to TRBJ1-1; D ambiguous. Deletions cut 5 bases from V and 1 base from J, with 11 bases between. The CDR3 is 14 residues long. Germline-derived CDR1 and CDR2 are SEHNR and FQNEAQ (reference sequence). The CDR3 nucleotides read TGTGCCAGCAGCCCTTCCTTCCCGAACACTGAAGCTTTCTTT. Its translation is CASSPSFPNTEAFF.

The chain recombines TRBV6-5 with TRBJ1-5; perhaps TRBD1 as D (5 bases). Trimming shortened V by 6 bases and J by 2 bases, and 14 bases separated the two germline ends. CDR1 is MNHEY and CDR2 is SVGAGI in the germline V gene. The CDR3 spans 15 residues. The CDR3 nucleotides read TGTGCCAGCAGGAGGACACGGGGTGGCAATCAGCCCCAGCATTTT. Its translation is CASRRTRGGNQPQHF.

This chain connects TRBV7-6 to TRBJ2-3; 11 bases fit TRBD1. Germline V gene lookup returns CDR1 SGHVS and CDR2 FNYEAQ. Germline trimming cut 4 bases from V and 0 bases from J; bases unmatched to any gene: 9. The length of the CDR3 is 18 residues. The DNA for the CDR3 is TGTGCCAGCAGCTCCTTAGGGGACAGGGGGACAAGCACAGATACGCAGTATTTT. Translation gives CASSSLGDRGTSTDTQYF.

The chain carries TRBV29-1 and TRBJ2-7; maybe TRBD2 (5 bases). Trimming stripped 0 bases from V and 3 bases from J, with 9 bases between. Looked up from germline, CDR1 is SQVTM and CDR2 is ANQGSEA. The CDR3 has 13 residues. DNA of the CDR3: TGCAGCGTTGAAGATCTCCGGGGCTACGAGCAGTACTTC. This translates into CSVEDLRGYEQYF.

The rearrangement links TRBV27 to TRBJ2-1, with 7 bases lining up with TRBD1. The CDR3 covers 16 residues. Trimming at V came to 5 bases and at J to 8 bases, leaving 15 bases not matched to a gene. Germline V lookup: CDR1 MNHEY, CDR2 SMNVEV (reference sequence). DNA of the CDR3: TGTGCCAGCAGTACCGGGACAGTCGGTCTCAATGATGAGCAGTTCTTC. It translates to CASSTGTVGLNDEQFF.

The J gene is TRBJ1-5, the V gene TRBV4-1; unclear D gene. The germline V gene has CDR1 MGHRA and CDR2 YSYEKL. The CDR3 has 15 residues. The V end lost 7 bases, the J end lost 3 bases, and 16 bases lay between the germline ends. The CDR3, as DNA: TGCGCCAGCACCGAAAGAATCTCTGACAATCAGCCCCAGCATTTT. This sequence encodes CASTERISDNQPQHF.

V usage is TRBV6-1 and J usage is TRBJ1-6; 9 bases line up with TRBD1. Germline CDR1 reads MNHNS; CDR2 reads SASEGT. The CDR3 covers 15 residues. Trimming took 6 bases from V and 13 from J; bases not matched to a gene: 13. The CDR3 here is CASSGGGTGSSPLHF. CDR3 nucleotide sequence: TGTGCCAGCAGCGGAGGGGGGACAGGGAGTTCGCCCCTCCACTTT.

Only one count was recorded for this clone. The chain couples TRBV4-2 to TRBJ2-1; the match to TRBD1 covers 10 bases. This CDR3 has 15 residues. Trimming took 3 bases from V and 6 from J; bases not matched to a gene: 5. The germline V gene has CDR1 LGHNA and CDR2 YNFKEQ. CDR3: CASSQSGQGGNEQFF. In DNA form, the CDR3 reads TGTGCCAGCAGCCAGAGTGGACAGGGGGGCAATGAGCAGTTCTTC.

CDR3 nucleotides: TGTGCCAGCAGCTTAGAAGGGGACACAGCTAATCCTGGAAACACCATATATTTT. As protein: CASSLEGDTANPGNTIYF. The chain uses TRBV7-9 and TRBJ1-3; possible D gene TRBD1, 6 bases. Trimming removed 1 base from V and 2 bases from J, with 18 bases in between. CDR1 is SEHNR, CDR2 FQNEAQ, per germline (reference sequence). This CDR3 spans 18 amino acids.

The V and J genes are TRBV10-1 and TRBJ2-7; 9 bases fit TRBD1. Unmatched junction bases numbered 6, after V lost 3 bases and J lost 6 bases. Germline lookup yields CDR1 WNHNN and CDR2 SYGVQD (reference sequence). The CDR3 is made up of 14 amino acids. The CDR3 here is CASSDGQGQGEQYF. The CDR3 nucleotides are TGCGCCAGCAGTGACGGACAGGGGCAGGGCGAGCAGTACTTC.

This sequence joins TRBV27 and TRBJ2-7; TRBD2 agrees at 7 bases. The CDR3 spans 14 residues. The J segment lost 6 bases and the V segment lost 0 bases, leaving 5 bases of the junction unmatched. From germline, CDR1 is MNHEY and CDR2 SMNVEV (reference sequence). The CDR3 region is CASSLSGGWVEQYF. As DNA, the CDR3 is TGTGCCAGCAGTTTATCGGGAGGGTGGGTCGAGCAGTACTTC.

The chain uses TRBV12-2 and TRBJ1-2; TRBD1 is the table's D call, not checked against the DNA. TRBV12-2 is a pseudogene locus. The CDR3 sequence is 13 residues long. The CDR3 sequence is CASRQTGDYGYTF. In DNA form, the CDR3 reads TGTGCAAGTCGACAAACAGGGGACTATGGCTACACCTTC.